This entry describes one TCR beta chain. The source of the sample is a study of blood T cell repertoires in COVID-19. Study-wide context: Recovered Cohort 3 donors showed two negative PCRs, clearance, or symptom resolution. T cells, B-cell-depleted T cells, or PBMCs supplied cDNA or gDNA.

Profiled with immunoSEQ multiplex PCR; TCRdb holds only in-frame clones, not every one. The sample carries a few hundred thousand clones, about 86% recorded once. Between the trimmed V and J ends, which lost 2 bases and 8 bases, there was a span of 21 bases. This CDR3 region has 16 residues. Per germline, CDR1 LGHNT and CDR2 FRNRAP. Sequencing input: PBMCs or T cells enriched from blood (not recorded which). The V gene is TRBV12-5, the J gene TRBJ1-2, with D possibly TRBD1 on 5 matching bases. The TCR originated in a woman between 45 and 65 years old in a cohort exposed to, infected with or recovered from COVID-19 (not recorded which). The CDR3 protein is CASGLRSGTHPQGYTF. For the CDR3, the DNA is TGTGCTAGTGGTTTGCGCAGCGGGACCCACCCCCAAGGCTACACCTTC.